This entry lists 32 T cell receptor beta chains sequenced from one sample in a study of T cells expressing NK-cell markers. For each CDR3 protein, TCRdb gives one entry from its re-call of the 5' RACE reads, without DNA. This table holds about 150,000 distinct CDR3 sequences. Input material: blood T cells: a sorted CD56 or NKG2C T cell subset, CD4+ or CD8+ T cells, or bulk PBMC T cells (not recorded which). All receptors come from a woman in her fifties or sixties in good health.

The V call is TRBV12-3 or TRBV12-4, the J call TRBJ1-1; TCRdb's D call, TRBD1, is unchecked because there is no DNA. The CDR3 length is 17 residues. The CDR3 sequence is CASSFGLTQGARTEAFF.

This CDR3 reads CASSRRQRGAEAFF. The genes are TRBV6-5 and TRBJ1-1; TCRdb outputs TRBD1, but without DNA this stays unchecked. This CDR3 spans 14 amino acids. Per germline, CDR1 MNHEY and CDR2 SVGAGI.

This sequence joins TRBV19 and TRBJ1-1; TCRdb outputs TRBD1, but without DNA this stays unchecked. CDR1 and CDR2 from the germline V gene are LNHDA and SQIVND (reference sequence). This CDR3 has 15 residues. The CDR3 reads CASSMGGTFNTEAFF.

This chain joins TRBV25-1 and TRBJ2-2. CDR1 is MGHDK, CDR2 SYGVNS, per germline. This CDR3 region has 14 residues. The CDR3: CASSVQQATGELFF.

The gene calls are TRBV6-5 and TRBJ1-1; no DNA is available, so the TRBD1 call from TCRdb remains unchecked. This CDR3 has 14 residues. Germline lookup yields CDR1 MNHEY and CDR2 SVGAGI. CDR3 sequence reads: CAAQRGALNTEAFF.

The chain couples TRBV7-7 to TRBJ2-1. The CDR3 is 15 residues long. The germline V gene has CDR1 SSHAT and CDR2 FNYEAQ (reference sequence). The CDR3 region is CASSFSGGAYNEQFF.

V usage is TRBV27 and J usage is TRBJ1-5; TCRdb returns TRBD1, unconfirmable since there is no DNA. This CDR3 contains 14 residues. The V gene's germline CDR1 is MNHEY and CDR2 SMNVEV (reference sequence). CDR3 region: CASSRGTSNQPQHF.

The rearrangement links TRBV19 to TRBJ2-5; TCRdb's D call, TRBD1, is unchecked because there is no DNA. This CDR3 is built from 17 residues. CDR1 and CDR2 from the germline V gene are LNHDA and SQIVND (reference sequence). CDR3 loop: CASSMRQGALYQETQYF. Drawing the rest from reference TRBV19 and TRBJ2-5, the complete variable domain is DGGITQSPKYLFRKEGQNVTLSCEQNLNHDAMYWYRQDPGQGLRLIYYSQIVNDFQKGDIAEGYSVSREKKESFPLTVTSAQKNPTAFYLCASSMRQGALYQETQYFGPGTRLLVL.

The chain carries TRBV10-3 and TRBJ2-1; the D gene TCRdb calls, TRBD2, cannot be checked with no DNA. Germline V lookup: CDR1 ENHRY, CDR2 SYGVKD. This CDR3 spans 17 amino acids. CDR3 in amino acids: CAISGMTGTSAIDEQFF.

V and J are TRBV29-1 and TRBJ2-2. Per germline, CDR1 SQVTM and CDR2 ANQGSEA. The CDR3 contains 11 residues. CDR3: CSVLSGGELFF.

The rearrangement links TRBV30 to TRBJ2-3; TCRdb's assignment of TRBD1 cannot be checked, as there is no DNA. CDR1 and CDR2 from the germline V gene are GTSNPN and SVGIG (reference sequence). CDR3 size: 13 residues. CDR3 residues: CAWSRGTTDTQYF. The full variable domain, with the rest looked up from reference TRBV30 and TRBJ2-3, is SQTIHQWPATLVQPVGSPLSLECTVEGTSNPNLYWYRQAAGRGLQLLFYSVGIGQISSEVPQNLSASRPQDRQFILSSKKLLLSDSGFYLCAWSRGTTDTQYFGPGTRLTVL.

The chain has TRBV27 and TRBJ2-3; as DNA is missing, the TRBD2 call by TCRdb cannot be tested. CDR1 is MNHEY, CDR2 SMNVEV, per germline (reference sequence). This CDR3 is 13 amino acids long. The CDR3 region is CASSMGPTDTQYF.

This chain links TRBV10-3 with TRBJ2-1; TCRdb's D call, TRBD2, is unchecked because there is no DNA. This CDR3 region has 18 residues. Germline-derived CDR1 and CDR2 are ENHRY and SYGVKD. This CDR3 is CAISESYWLAGFENEQFF.

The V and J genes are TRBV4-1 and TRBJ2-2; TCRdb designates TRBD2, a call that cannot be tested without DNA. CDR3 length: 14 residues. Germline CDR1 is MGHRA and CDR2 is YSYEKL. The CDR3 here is CASSQGLAGAILFF.

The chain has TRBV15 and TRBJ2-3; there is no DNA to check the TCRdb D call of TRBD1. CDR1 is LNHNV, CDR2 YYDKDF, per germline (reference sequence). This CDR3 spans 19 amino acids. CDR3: CATSRVLGVDRVGTDTQYF.

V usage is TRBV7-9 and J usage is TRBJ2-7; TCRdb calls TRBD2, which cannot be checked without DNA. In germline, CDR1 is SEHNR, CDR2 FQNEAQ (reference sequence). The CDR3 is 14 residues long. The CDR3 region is CASSPASGAYEQYF.

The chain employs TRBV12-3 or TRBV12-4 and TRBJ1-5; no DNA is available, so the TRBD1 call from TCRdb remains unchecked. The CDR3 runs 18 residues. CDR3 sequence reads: CASSRPGGPEVPFQPQHF.

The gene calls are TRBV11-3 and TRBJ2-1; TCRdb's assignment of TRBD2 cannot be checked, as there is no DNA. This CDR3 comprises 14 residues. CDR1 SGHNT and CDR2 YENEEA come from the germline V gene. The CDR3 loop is CASSLGRTSGRYFF.

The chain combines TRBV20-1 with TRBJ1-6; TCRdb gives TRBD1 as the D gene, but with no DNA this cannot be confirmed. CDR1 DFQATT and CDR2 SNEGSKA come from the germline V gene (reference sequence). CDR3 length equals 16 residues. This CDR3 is CSARDRGTIFGSPLHF.

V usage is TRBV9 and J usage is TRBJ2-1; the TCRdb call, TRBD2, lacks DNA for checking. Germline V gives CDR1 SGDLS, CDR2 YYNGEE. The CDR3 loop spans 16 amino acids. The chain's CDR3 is CASSHGLAGNNNEQFF.

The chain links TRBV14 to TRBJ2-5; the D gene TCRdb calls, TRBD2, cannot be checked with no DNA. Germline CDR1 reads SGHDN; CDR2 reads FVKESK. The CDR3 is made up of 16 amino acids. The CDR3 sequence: CASSREISGRQETQYF. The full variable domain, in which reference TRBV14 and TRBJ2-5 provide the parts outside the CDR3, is EAGVTQFPSHSVIEKGQTVTLRCDPISGHDNLYWYRRVMGKEIKFLLHFVKESKQDESGMPNNRFLAERTGGTYSTLKVQPAELEDSGVYFCASSREISGRQETQYFGPGTRLLVL.

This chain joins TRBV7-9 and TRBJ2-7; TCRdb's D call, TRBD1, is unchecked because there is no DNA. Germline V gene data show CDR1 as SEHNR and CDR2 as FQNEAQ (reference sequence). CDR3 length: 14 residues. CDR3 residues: CASRTGTESYEQYF.

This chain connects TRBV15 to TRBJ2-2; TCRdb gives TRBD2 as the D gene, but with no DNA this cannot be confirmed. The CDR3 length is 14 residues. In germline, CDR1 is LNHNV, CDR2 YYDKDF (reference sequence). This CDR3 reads CATSGTSEFGELFF.

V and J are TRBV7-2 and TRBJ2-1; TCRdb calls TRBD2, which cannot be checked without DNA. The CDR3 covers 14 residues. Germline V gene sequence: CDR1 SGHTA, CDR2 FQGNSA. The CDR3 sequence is CASSPGTSGNEQFF. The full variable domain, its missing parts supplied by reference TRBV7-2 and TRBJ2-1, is GAGVSQSPSNKVTEKGKDVELRCDPISGHTALYWYRQSLGQGLEFLIYFQGNSAPDKSGLPSDRFSAERTGGSVSTLTIQRTQQEDSAVYLCASSPGTSGNEQFFGPGTRLTVL.

CDR3 region: CASSLKGQAVEAFF. J is TRBJ1-1 and V is TRBV12-3 or TRBV12-4; TCRdb designates TRBD1, a call that cannot be tested without DNA. The CDR3 totals 14 residues.

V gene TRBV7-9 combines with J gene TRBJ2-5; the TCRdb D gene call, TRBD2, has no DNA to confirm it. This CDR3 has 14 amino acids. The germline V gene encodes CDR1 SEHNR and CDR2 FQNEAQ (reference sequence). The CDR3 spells CASSHRQGLAVQYF.

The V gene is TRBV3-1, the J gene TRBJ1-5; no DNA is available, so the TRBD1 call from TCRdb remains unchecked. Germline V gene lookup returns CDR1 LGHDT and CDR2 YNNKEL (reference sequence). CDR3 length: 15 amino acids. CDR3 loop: CASSPGTAFNQPQHF.

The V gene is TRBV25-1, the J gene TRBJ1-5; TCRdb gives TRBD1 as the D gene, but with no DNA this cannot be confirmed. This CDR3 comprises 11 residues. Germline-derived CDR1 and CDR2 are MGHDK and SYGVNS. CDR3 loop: CASSGGQPQHF.

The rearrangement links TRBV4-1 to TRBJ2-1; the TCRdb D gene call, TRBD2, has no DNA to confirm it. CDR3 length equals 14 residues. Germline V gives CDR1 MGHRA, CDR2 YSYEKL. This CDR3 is CASSPGPPGGEQFF.

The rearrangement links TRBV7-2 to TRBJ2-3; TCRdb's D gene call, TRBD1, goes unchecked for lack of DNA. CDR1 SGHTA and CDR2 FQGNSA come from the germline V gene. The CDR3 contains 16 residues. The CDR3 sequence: CASSRIRDLGGDTQYF.

Here the CDR3 reads CASSLDVRVNQPQHF. The genes are TRBV7-8 and TRBJ1-5. The CDR3 covers 15 residues. Germline CDR1 is SGHVS and CDR2 is FQNEAQ.

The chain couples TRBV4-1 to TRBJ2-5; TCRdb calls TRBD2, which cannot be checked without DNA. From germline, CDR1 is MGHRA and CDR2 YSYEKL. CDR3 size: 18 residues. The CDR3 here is CASSPLPGLAGLQETQYF.